This is a list of T cell receptor beta chains from one sample in a study of T-cell memory formation after mild COVID-19. TCRdb recomputed calls from the 5' RACE reads with MiXCR, one row per CDR3 protein. Of some 450,000 distinct CDR3 sequences listed, roughly 20% were seen once; the top ten hold more than 8%. The sample consisted of PBMCs or a T cell subset sorted from them (not recorded which). All receptors derive from an adult woman who had mild COVID-19 (a few samples of this study predate the infection). Cell type and time point are not known. CDR3s include the opening cysteine and the closing phenylalanine or tryptophan. Fields, in order: J gene, V gene, D gene, clone size, CDR3 protein, CDR3 DNA. A D gene is named only where the DNA matches it firmly. Not every row has a clone size; where given, it reads once, few, many or a size class.

TRBJ2-4 TRBV23-1 TRBD2 few CASSLPPRELAKNIQYF TGCGCCAGCAGTCTACCGCCGCGGGAGCTAGCCAAAAACATTCAGTACTTC
TRBJ2-5 TRBV5-6 - - CASSLALVETQYF TGTGCCAGCAGCTTGGCCTTGGTGGAGACCCAGTACTTC
TRBJ2-7 TRBV15 - - CATSREAGSSYEQYF TGTGCCACCAGCAGAGAGGCAGGGAGCTCCTACGAGCAGTACTTC
TRBJ2-6 TRBV29-1 - - CSVVEGPGANVLTF TGCAGCGTTGTGGAGGGGCCTGGGGCCAACGTCCTGACTTTC
TRBJ2-2 TRBV24-1 - - CATSDPGTGIGELFF TGTGCCACCAGTGATCCCGGGACTGGGATCGGGGAGCTGTTTTTT
TRBJ2-1 TRBV12-3/TRBV12-4 - few CASSPGRGNEQFF TGTGCCAGCAGTCCCGGACGGGGGAATGAGCAGTTCTTC
TRBJ2-1 TRBV29-1 - - CSVERIEQFF TGCAGCGTTGAGAGGATTGAGCAGTTCTTC
TRBJ1-1 TRBV12-3/TRBV12-4 - - CASSFWGRDTEAFF TGTGCCAGCAGTTTTTGGGGAAGAGACACTGAAGCTTTCTTT
TRBJ1-2 TRBV29-1 - few CSAEDLGNYGYTF TGCAGCGCCGAAGACCTTGGAAACTATGGCTACACCTTC
TRBJ2-1 TRBV5-5 - - CASSITPVSYNEQFF TGTGCCAGCAGCATCACACCAGTCTCCTACAATGAGCAGTTCTTC
TRBJ2-7 TRBV7-2 - - CASSLAPTSYEQYF TGTGCCAGCAGCTTAGCCCCGACAAGCTACGAGCAGTACTTC
TRBJ2-7 TRBV30 - few CAWSSQGGYEQYF TGTGCCTGGAGTTCTCAGGGGGGTTACGAGCAGTACTTC
TRBJ2-1 TRBV7-9 TRBD2 many CASSPLAGGSYNEQFF TGTGCCAGCAGCCCCCTGGCGGGAGGGTCCTACAATGAGCAGTTCTTC
TRBJ2-3 TRBV12-3/TRBV12-4 TRBD2 few CASSSGGLSGDTQYF TGTGCCAGCAGTTCGGGGGGACTCTCAGGAGATACGCAGTATTTT
TRBJ2-2 TRBV30 TRBD1 - CAWRLTGIDTGELFF TGTGCCTGGAGGTTGACAGGGATAGACACCGGGGAGCTGTTTTTT
TRBJ1-2 TRBV6-6 - few CASSPGSSWGGYTF TGTGCCAGCAGCCCTGGTTCTTCTTGGGGTGGCTACACCTTC
TRBJ1-2 TRBV6-2/TRBV6-3 - few CATFPQGNYGYTF TGTGCCACCTTCCCCCAGGGGAACTATGGCTACACCTTC
TRBJ1-2 TRBV24-1 TRBD1 - CATSESAGTGYGYTF TGTGCCACCAGTGAATCCGCCGGGACAGGCTATGGCTACACCTTC
TRBJ2-5 TRBV12-3/TRBV12-4 - - CASSPMTSSRAQYF TGTGCCAGCAGTCCGATGACATCCTCACGGGCCCAGTACTTC
TRBJ2-1 TRBV15 TRBD2 - CATSTLAGAYNEQFF TGTGCCACCAGCACCCTAGCGGGGGCCTACAATGAGCAGTTCTTC
TRBJ1-1 TRBV12-3/TRBV12-4 TRBD1 few CASSLAGQGTNTEAFF TGTGCCAGCAGTTTAGCGGGACAGGGGACTAACACTGAAGCTTTCTTT
TRBJ2-7 TRBV6-2/TRBV6-3 - few CASKGHQSSYEQYF TGTGCCAGTAAAGGACACCAGAGCTCCTACGAGCAGTACTTC
TRBJ2-1 TRBV7-2 - few CASSFTEKQFF TGTGCCAGCAGCTTTACAGAAAAGCAGTTCTTC
TRBJ2-7 TRBV5-6 - - CASRRAGHSYEQYF TGTGCCAGCAGACGGGCCGGACACTCCTACGAGCAGTACTTC
TRBJ2-2 TRBV4-1 - - CASSQRARSNTGELFF TGCGCCAGCAGCCAACGGGCCCGGTCTAACACCGGGGAGCTGTTTTTT
TRBJ1-2 TRBV19 - - CASTMGGAYGYTF TGTGCCAGTACCATGGGAGGAGCCTATGGCTACACCTTC
TRBJ1-5 TRBV6-5 TRBD1 - CASSYRDRVGVQHF TGTGCCAGCAGTTACAGGGACAGGGTAGGGGTCCAGCATTTT
TRBJ2-7 TRBV2 - - CASSPGVREQYF TGTGCCAGCAGTCCAGGGGTTCGCGAGCAGTACTTC
TRBJ2-3 TRBV9 - - CASSPQGFDSDTQYF TGTGCCAGCAGCCCTCAGGGTTTCGATTCAGATACGCAGTATTTT
TRBJ2-1 TRBV2 TRBD2 - CASTRGGAGNEQFF TGTGCCAGCACCCGGGGGGGCGCCGGGAATGAGCAGTTCTTC
TRBJ1-1 TRBV12-3/TRBV12-4 TRBD1 - CASPGEAGGHTEAFF TGTGCCAGCCCTGGGGAGGCAGGGGGCCACACTGAAGCTTTCTTT
TRBJ2-1 TRBV7-7 - few CASSPEGGEQFF TGTGCCAGCAGCCCTGAAGGGGGTGAGCAGTTCTTC
TRBJ2-3 TRBV4-1 - - CASSQDPPADTQYF TGCGCCAGCAGCCAAGATCCCCCCGCAGATACGCAGTATTTT
TRBJ2-1 TRBV5-1 - few CASSLGRNSYNEQFF TGCGCCAGCAGCTTGGGCAGGAACTCCTACAATGAGCAGTTCTTC
TRBJ2-7 TRBV5-1 - - CASSDRQSYEQYF TGCGCCAGCAGCGACCGACAGTCCTACGAGCAGTACTTC
TRBJ2-5 TRBV7-9 TRBD2 few CASSPGTSGRAGETQYF TGTGCCAGCAGCCCCGGGACTAGCGGGAGGGCCGGTGAGACCCAGTACTTC
TRBJ1-2 TRBV29-1 TRBD1 - CSARLQGEDGYTF TGCAGCGCACGATTGCAGGGGGAAGATGGCTACACCTTC
TRBJ1-2 TRBV9 - few CASSVEDRAYGYTF TGTGCCAGCAGCGTAGAGGACAGAGCCTATGGCTACACCTTC
TRBJ2-7 TRBV29-1 TRBD1 - CSVDFGTGEYEQYF TGCAGCGTTGATTTCGGGACAGGGGAGTACGAGCAGTACTTC
TRBJ2-1 TRBV7-3 TRBD2 few CASSPQPSGSVNEQFF TGTGCCAGCAGCCCACAACCTAGCGGGAGTGTGAATGAGCAGTTCTTC
TRBJ2-3 TRBV7-6 - few CASSLSRVRDTQYF TGTGCCAGCAGCTTAAGTCGAGTTCGAGATACGCAGTATTTT
TRBJ2-3 TRBV27 - - CATSFVGTDTQYF TGTGCCACCTCGTTCGTCGGCACAGATACGCAGTATTTT